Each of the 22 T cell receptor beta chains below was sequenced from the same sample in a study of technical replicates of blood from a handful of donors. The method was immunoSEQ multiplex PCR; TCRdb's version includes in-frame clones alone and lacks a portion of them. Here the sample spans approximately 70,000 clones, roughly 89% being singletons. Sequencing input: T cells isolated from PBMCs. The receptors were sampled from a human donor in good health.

The CDR3 coding sequence is TGTGCCAGCACGCTACCCCTAGCGGGAGGGCCCCCGAAGAACAATGAGCAGTTCTTC. It codes for CASTLPLAGGPPKNNEQFF. This rearrangement joins TRBV2 to TRBJ2-1; 12 bases agree with TRBD2. Germline CDR1 is SNHLY and CDR2 is FYNNEI. The CDR3 extends over 19 amino acids. V was pared by 7 bases and J by 5 bases, with 18 bases of the junction left unmatched.

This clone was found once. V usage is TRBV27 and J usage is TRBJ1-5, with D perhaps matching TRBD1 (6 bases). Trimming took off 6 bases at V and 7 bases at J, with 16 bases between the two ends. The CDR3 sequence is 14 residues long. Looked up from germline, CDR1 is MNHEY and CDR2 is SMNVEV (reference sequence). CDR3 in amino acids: CASRGVGAAQPQHF. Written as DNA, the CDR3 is TGTGCCAGCAGGGGCGTGGGGGCGGCCCAGCCCCAGCATTTT.

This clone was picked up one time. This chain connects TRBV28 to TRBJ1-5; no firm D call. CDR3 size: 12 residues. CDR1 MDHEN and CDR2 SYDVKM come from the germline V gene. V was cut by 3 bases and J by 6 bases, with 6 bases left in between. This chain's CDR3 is CASSFIRQPQHF. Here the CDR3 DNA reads TGTGCCAGCAGTTTTATTCGTCAGCCCCAGCATTTT.

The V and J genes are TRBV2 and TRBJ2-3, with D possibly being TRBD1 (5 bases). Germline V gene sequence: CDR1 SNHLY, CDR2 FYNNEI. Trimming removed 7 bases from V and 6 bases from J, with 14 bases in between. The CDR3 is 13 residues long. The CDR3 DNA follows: TGTGCCAGCAAACAGGATTGGACGGATACGCAGTATTTT. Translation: CASKQDWTDTQYF. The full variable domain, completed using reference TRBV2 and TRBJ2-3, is EPEVTQTPSHQVTQMGQEVILRCVPISNHLYFYWYRQILGQKVEFLVSFYNNEISEKSEIFDDQFSVERPDGSNFTLKIRSTKLEDSAMYFCASKQDWTDTQYFGPGTRLTVL.

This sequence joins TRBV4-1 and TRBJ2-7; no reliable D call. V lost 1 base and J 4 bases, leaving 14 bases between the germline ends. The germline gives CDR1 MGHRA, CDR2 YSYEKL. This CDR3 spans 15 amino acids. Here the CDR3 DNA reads TGCGCCAGCAGCCAAGTCCCCGGGTCGGTGTACGAGCAGTACTTC. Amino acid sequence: CASSQVPGSVYEQYF.

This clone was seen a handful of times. This chain's CDR3 is CASKMDRGSEAFF. The CDR3 bases are TGCGCCAGCAAGATGGACAGGGGGTCTGAAGCTTTCTTT. V is TRBV5-1 and J is TRBJ1-1; 10 bases map to TRBD1. There are 13 residues in the CDR3. CDR1 SGHRS and CDR2 YFSETQ come from the germline V gene. Germline trimming cut 6 bases from V and 6 bases from J; bases unmatched to any gene: 5. Full variable domain (missing parts from reference TRBV5-1 and TRBJ1-1): KAGVTQTPRYLIKTRGQQVTLSCSPISGHRSVSWYQQTPGQGLQFLFEYFSETQRNKGNFPGRFSGRQFSNSRSEMNVSTLELGDSALYLCASKMDRGSEAFFGQGTRLTVV.

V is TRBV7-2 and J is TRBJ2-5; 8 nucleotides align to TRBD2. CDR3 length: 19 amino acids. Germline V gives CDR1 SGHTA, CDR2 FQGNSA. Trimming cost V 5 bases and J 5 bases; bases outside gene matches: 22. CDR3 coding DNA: TGTGCCAGCAGCCCCCAGACGGGGGGGGTTGGGGGTCCTAGGGAGACCCAGTACTTC. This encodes CASSPQTGGVGGPRETQYF.

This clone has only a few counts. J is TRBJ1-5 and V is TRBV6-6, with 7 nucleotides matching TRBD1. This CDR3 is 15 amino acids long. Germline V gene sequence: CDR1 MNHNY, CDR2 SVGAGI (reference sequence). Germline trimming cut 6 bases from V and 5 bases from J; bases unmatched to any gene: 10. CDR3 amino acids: CASRGQFAGDQPQHF. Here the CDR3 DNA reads TGTGCCAGCAGGGGACAGTTCGCGGGTGATCAGCCCCAGCATTTT.

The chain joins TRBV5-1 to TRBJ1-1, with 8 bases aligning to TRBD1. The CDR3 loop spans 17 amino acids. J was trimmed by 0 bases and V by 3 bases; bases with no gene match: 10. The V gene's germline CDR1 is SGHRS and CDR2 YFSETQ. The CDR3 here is CASSSLGQGNMNTEAFF. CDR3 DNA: TGCGCCAGCAGCTCCCTAGGACAGGGAAATATGAACACTGAAGCTTTCTTT.

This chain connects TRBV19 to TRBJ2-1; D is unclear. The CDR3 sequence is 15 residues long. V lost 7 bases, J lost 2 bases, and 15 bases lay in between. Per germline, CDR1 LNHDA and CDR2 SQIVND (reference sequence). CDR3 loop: CASTYNAYTYNEQFF. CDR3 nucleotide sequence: TGTGCCAGTACCTATAATGCGTATACCTACAATGAGCAGTTCTTC.

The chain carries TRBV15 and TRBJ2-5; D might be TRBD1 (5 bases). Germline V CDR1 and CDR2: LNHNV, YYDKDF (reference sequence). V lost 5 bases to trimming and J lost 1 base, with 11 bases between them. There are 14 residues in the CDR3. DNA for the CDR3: TGTGCCACCAGCTTTCAAGGGGCCCAAGAGACCCAGTACTTC. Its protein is CATSFQGAQETQYF.

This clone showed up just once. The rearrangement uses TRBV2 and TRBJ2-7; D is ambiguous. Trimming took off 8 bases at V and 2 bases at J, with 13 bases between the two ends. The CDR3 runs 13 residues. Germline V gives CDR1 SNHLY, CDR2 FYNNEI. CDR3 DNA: TGTGCCAGCTTCGAACAGCCAACCTACGAGCAGTACTTC. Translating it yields CASFEQPTYEQYF.

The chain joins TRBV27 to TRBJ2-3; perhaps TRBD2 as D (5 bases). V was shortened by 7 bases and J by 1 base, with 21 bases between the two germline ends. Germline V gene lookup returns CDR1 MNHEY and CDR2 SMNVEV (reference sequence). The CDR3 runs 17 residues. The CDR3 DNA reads TGTGCCAGCAATCCTCTAGCCACCCCGGTTCGCACAGATACGCAGTATTTT. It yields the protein CASNPLATPVRTDTQYF.

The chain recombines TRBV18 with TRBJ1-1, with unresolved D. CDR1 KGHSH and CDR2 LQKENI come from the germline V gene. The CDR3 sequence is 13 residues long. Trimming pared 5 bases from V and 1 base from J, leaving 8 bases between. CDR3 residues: CASSSTGNTEAFF. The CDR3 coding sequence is TGTGCCAGCTCATCGACTGGGAACACTGAAGCTTTCTTT.

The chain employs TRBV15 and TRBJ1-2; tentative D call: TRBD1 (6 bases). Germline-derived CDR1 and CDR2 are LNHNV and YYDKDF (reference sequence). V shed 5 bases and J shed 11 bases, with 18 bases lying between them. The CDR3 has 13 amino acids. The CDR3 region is CATSGRTIRGYTF. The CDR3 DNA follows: TGTGCCACCAGCGGCCGCACCATCAGGGGTTACACCTTC.

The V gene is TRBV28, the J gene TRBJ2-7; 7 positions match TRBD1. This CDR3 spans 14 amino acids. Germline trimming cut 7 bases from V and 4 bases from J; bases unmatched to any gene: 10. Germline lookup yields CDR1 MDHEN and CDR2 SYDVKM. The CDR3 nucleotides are TGTGCCAGCAAGGAAACAGGGGATCCGTACGAGCAGTACTTC. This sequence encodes CASKETGDPYEQYF.

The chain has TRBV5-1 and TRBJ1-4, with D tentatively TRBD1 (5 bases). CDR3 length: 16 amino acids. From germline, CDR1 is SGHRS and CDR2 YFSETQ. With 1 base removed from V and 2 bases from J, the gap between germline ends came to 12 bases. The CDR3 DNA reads TGCGCCAGCAGCTTGACAGGTACTCCGACTAATGAAAAACTGTTTTTT. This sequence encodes CASSLTGTPTNEKLFF.

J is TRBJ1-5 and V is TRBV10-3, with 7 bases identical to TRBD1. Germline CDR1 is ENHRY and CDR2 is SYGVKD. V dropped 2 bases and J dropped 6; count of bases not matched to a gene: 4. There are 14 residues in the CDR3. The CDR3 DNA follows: TGTGCCATCAGTGAGGACAGGGAGCTTCAGCCCCAGCATTTT. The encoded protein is CAISEDRELQPQHF.

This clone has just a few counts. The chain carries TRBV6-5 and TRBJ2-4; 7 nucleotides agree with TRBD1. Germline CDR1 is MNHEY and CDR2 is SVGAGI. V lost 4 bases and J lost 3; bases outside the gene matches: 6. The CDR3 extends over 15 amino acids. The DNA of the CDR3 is TGTGCCAGCAGTTTCGCACAGGGGAACAAAAACATTCAGTACTTC. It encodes CASSFAQGNKNIQYF.

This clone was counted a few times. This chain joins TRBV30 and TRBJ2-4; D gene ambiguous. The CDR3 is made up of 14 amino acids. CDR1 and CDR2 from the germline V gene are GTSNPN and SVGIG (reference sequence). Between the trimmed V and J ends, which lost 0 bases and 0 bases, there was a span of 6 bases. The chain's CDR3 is CAWSVTLAKNIQYF. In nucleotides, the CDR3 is TGTGCCTGGAGTGTTACTCTAGCCAAAAACATTCAGTACTTC.

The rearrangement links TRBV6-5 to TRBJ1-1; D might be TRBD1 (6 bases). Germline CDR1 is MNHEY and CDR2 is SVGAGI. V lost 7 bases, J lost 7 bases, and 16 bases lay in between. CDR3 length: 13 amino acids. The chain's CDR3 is CASKSDRTIEAFF. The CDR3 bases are TGTGCCAGCAAATCGGACAGAACTATTGAAGCTTTCTTT.

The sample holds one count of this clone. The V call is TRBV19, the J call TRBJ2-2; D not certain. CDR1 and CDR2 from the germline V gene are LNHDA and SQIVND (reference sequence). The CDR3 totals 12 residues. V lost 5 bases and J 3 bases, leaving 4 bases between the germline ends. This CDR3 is CASSRDTGELFF. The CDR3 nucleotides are TGTGCCAGTAGTCGGGACACCGGGGAGCTGTTTTTT.